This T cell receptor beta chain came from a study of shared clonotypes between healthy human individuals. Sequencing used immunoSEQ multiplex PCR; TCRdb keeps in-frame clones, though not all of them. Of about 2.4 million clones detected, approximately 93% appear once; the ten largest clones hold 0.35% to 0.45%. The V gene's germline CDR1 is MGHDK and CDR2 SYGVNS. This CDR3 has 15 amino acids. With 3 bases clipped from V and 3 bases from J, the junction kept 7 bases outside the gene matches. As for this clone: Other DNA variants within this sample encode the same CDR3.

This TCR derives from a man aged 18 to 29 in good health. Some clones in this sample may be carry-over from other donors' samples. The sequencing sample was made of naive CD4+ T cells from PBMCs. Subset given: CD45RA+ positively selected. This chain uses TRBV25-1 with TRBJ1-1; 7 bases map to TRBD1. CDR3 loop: CASSDPRGGDTEAFF. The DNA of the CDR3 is TGTGCCAGCAGTGACCCCAGGGGGGGTGACACTGAAGCTTTCTTT.